This T cell receptor (beta chain) stems from a study of T cells in women clearing cervical HPV infection. Study at large: Cases' blood sampling followed lesion detection by median about 150 days (90 to 200).

The length of the CDR3 is 13 residues. Germline assignment: CDR1 GTSNPN and CDR2 SVGIG (reference sequence). The ends were cut back, 2 bases at V and 5 bases at J, with 11 bases in the middle. The method was immunoSEQ multiplex PCR; TCRdb's version includes in-frame clones alone and lacks a portion of them. The sample table includes more than 20,000 clones. In regard to this clone: The read falls 3 residues short of the CDR3 end, and the missing part is taken from the germline J gene.

Sequenced material: blood buffy coat. This clonotype originated in a woman aged 18-69 years with a cervical HPV16 infection that either progressed to CIN3+ or cleared (not recorded which). This chain connects TRBV30 to TRBJ2-3, with a possible D match to TRBD2 (6 bases). CDR3 sequence: CAWSWGLQDTQYF. The sequenced part of the CDR3 DNA is TGTGCCTGGAGTTGGGGACTGCAAGATACG.